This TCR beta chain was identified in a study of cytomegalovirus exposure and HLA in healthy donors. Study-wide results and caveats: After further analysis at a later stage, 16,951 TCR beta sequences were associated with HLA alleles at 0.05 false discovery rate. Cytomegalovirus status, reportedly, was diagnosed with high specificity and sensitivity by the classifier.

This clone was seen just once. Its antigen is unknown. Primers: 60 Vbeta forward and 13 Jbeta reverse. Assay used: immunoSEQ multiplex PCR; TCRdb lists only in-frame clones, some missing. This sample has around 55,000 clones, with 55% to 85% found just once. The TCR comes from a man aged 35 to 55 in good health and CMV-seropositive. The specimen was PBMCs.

The chain's CDR3 is CASSLGARGRIYGYTF. The CDR3 DNA sequence: TGTGCCAGCAGCTTGGGGGCCAGGGGGCGTATCTATGGCTACACCTTC. The chain is built from TRBV5-6 and TRBJ1-2, with TRBD1 matching over 8 bases. V was clipped by 0 bases and J by 4 bases; unmatched bases: 8. CDR3 size: 16 residues. Germline lookup yields CDR1 SGHDT and CDR2 YYEEEE.